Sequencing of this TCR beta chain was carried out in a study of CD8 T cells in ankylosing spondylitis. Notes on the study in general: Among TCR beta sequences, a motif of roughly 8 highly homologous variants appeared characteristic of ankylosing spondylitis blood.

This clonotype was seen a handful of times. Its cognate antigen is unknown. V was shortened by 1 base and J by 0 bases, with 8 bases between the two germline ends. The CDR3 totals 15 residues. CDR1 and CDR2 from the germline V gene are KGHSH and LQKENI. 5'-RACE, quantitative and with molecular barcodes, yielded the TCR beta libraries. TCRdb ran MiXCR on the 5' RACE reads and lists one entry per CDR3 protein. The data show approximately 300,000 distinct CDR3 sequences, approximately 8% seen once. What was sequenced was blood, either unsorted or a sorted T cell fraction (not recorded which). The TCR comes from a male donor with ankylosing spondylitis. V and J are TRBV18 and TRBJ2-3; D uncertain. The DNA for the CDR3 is TGTGCCAGCTCACCACGGGGTGACAGCACAGATACGCAGTATTTT. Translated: CASSPRGDSTDTQYF.